This entry concerns a single TCR beta chain. V lost 2 bases to trimming and J lost 1 base; unmatched junction nucleotides: 9. This CDR3 comprises 16 residues. CDR1 and CDR2 from the germline V gene are GTSNPN and SVGIG (reference sequence). Primers included in the PCR were 60 Vbeta and 13 Jbeta primers. Assay used: immunoSEQ multiplex PCR; TCRdb lists only in-frame clones, some missing. The sample has over 110,000 clones, less than 80% seen once. These data come from a study of cytomegalovirus exposure and HLA in healthy donors. Sequenced: PBMCs. The chain recombines TRBV30 with TRBJ2-3; 7 positions agree with TRBD1. The clonotype comes from a woman in her 50s in good health and CMV-seropositive. This chain's CDR3 is CAWSRGKGAGTDTQYF. The CDR3 bases are TGTGCCTGGAGTCGGGGCAAGGGGGCGGGCACAGATACGCAGTATTTT.